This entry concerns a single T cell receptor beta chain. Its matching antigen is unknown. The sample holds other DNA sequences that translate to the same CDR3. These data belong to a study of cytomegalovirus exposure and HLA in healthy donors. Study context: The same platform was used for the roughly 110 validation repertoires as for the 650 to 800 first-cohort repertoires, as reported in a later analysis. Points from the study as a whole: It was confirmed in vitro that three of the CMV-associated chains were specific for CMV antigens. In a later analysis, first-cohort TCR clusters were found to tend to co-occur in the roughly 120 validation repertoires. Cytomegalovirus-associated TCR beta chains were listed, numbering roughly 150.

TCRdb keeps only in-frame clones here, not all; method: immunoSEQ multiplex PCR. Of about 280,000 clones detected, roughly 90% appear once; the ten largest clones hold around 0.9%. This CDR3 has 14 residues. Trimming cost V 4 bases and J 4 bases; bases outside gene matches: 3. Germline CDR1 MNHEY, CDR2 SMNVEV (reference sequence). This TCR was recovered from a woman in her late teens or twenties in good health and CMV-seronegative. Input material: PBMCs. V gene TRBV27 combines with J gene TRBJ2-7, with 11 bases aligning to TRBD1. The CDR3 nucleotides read TGTGCCAGCAGTTCCGGGACAGGGGGATACGAGCAGTACTTC. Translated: CASSSGTGGYEQYF.